A selection of T cell receptor beta chains follows, all from one sample in a study of blood T cell repertoires in COVID-19. The data were produced by immunoSEQ multiplex PCR, yet TCRdb's version contains in-frame clones alone and is incomplete. The sample has about 190,000 clones, about 86% seen once; the top ten hold about 15%. The sequenced sample was peripheral blood. The receptors come from a man aged 25-40 years with active or convalescent COVID-19. Both conserved end residues are part of each CDR3. Fields, in order: clone size, J gene, V gene, CDR3 protein. Clone size is stated in some rows and not others, as once, few, many or a class when expanded.

clone_size: once
j_call: TRBJ1-2
v_call: TRBV7-9
cdr3_aa: CASSPGQGVSNYGYTF

clone_size: NA
j_call: TRBJ2-3
v_call: TRBV7-2
cdr3_aa: CASSFRGRSTDTQYF

clone_size: NA
j_call: TRBJ1-2
v_call: TRBV4-3
cdr3_aa: CASSQGSGGYTF

clone_size: NA
j_call: TRBJ2-5
v_call: TRBV24-1
cdr3_aa: CATSPGTGVETQYF

clone_size: once
j_call: TRBJ1-2
v_call: TRBV7-2
cdr3_aa: CASRPDRGDYGYTF

clone_size: NA
j_call: TRBJ1-1
v_call: TRBV7-2
cdr3_aa: CASSIQGGSEAFF

clone_size: NA
j_call: TRBJ1-2
v_call: TRBV5-1
cdr3_aa: CASSYVSSGTGAGYTF

clone_size: NA
j_call: TRBJ2-5
v_call: TRBV5-1
cdr3_aa: CASSLVRNTQETQYF

clone_size: NA
j_call: TRBJ2-4
v_call: TRBV7-2
cdr3_aa: CASSGSSGNIQYF

clone_size: NA
j_call: TRBJ2-1
v_call: TRBV18
cdr3_aa: CASSLGTANEQFF

clone_size: NA
j_call: TRBJ2-2
v_call: TRBV6-7
cdr3_aa: CASSCTRHVANTGELFF

clone_size: NA
j_call: TRBJ2-5
v_call: TRBV30
cdr3_aa: CAWSVPGTSGRETQYF

clone_size: few
j_call: TRBJ1-1
v_call: TRBV7-9
cdr3_aa: CASSSTVTGGAGWTEAFF

clone_size: NA
j_call: TRBJ1-6
v_call: TRBV24-1
cdr3_aa: CATSQTGVNSPLHF

clone_size: NA
j_call: TRBJ2-1
v_call: TRBV7-9
cdr3_aa: CASTGTGTSGSDEQFF

clone_size: few
j_call: TRBJ2-7
v_call: TRBV15
cdr3_aa: CATSRDDRVEDEQYF

clone_size: NA
j_call: TRBJ1-4
v_call: TRBV19
cdr3_aa: CASSIGDRREKLFF

clone_size: NA
j_call: TRBJ1-5
v_call: TRBV24-1
cdr3_aa: CATSSGQGAEQPQHF

clone_size: NA
j_call: TRBJ2-5
v_call: TRBV5-4
cdr3_aa: CASSLAETQYF

clone_size: NA
j_call: TRBJ2-1
v_call: TRBV4-1
cdr3_aa: CASSQEGTSGHYNEQFF

clone_size: NA
j_call: TRBJ1-1
v_call: TRBV6-5
cdr3_aa: CASGGVTEAFF

clone_size: NA
j_call: TRBJ1-1
v_call: TRBV6-5
cdr3_aa: CASYHREAFF

clone_size: once
j_call: TRBJ2-3
v_call: TRBV27
cdr3_aa: CASSWGQGSDTQYF

clone_size: NA
j_call: TRBJ1-5
v_call: TRBV27
cdr3_aa: CASRTGGLNQPQHF

clone_size: NA
j_call: TRBJ2-7
v_call: TRBV12-3/TRBV12-4
cdr3_aa: CASSSKTFYEQYF

clone_size: NA
j_call: TRBJ1-1
v_call: TRBV18
cdr3_aa: CASSASVDSPEAFF

clone_size: NA
j_call: TRBJ1-2
v_call: TRBV28
cdr3_aa: CASSQGGANYGYTF

clone_size: once
j_call: TRBJ2-1
v_call: TRBV28
cdr3_aa: CASSSTVNEQFF

clone_size: NA
j_call: TRBJ2-3
v_call: TRBV15
cdr3_aa: CATSTSTDTQYF

clone_size: many
j_call: TRBJ1-1
v_call: TRBV2
cdr3_aa: CASSPSTGGAGTEAFF

clone_size: NA
j_call: TRBJ1-4
v_call: TRBV20-1
cdr3_aa: CSAKNGEKLFF

clone_size: NA
j_call: TRBJ2-5
v_call: TRBV6-5
cdr3_aa: CASSYRGGKETQYF

clone_size: few
j_call: TRBJ1-6
v_call: TRBV2
cdr3_aa: CASRRALYSPLHF

clone_size: NA
j_call: TRBJ1-1
v_call: TRBV6-2/TRBV6-3
cdr3_aa: CASSLFHNRGPGEAFF

clone_size: NA
j_call: TRBJ2-7
v_call: TRBV7-8
cdr3_aa: CASSLDRVYEQYF

clone_size: once
j_call: TRBJ2-1
v_call: TRBV11-2
cdr3_aa: CASSPLAGSYNEQFF

clone_size: NA
j_call: TRBJ1-2
v_call: TRBV6-2/TRBV6-3
cdr3_aa: CASSYRLDRGGYTF

clone_size: NA
j_call: TRBJ1-2
v_call: TRBV4-3
cdr3_aa: CASSQTHSQGYGYTF